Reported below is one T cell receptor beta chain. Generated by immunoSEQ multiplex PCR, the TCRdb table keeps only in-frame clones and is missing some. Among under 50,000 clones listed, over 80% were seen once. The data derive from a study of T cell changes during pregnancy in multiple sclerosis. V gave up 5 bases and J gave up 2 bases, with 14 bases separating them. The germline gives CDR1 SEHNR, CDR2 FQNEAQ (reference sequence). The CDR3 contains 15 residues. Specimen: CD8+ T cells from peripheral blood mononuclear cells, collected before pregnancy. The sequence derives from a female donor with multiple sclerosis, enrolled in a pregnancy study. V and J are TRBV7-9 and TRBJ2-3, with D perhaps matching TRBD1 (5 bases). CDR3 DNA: TGTGCCAGCAGCCCCCTACAGGCTTCCACAGATACGCAGTATTTT. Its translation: CASSPLQASTDTQYF.